This T cell receptor beta chain was captured in a study of shared clonotypes between healthy human individuals. The CDR3 is 16 amino acids. CDR1 and CDR2 (germline): MNHEY, SMNVEV (reference sequence). Trimming removed 0 bases at V and 7 bases at J, with 15 bases between. Genomic DNA from each subset was divided evenly over several immunoSEQ plates. Clones were sequenced by immunoSEQ multiplex PCR, and TCRdb holds only the in-frame ones, with some missing. This sample has approximately 470,000 clones, with about 78% found just once. All donors were Caucasian adults living in Nashville, Tennessee. Unsorted samples drew genomic DNA from approximately 90 million PBMCs.

This chain joins TRBV27 and TRBJ1-4; TRBD1 is a possible D gene (6 bases). This TCR was sampled from a woman between 35 and 50 years old in good health. Some clones in this sample may be carry-over from other donors' samples. Sequencing was performed on PBMCs. For the CDR3, the DNA is TGTGCCAGCAGTTTATCGATGCAGGGGTCGGGTGAAAAACTGTTTTTT. Translated, it gives CASSLSMQGSGEKLFF. Based on the CDR3 plus reference TRBV27 and TRBJ1-4, the full variable domain is EAQVTQNPRYLITVTGKKLTVTCSQNMNHEYMSWYRQDPGLGLRQIYYSMNVEVTDKGDVPEGYKVSRKEKRNFPLILESPSPNQTSLYFCASSLSMQGSGEKLFFGSGTQLSVL.